The next 22 T cell receptor beta chains were all read from a single sample in a study of cytomegalovirus exposure and HLA in healthy donors. The data were produced by immunoSEQ multiplex PCR, yet TCRdb's version contains in-frame clones alone and is incomplete. The sample records 200,000 or so clones, just over 85% being singletons. Sample: PBMCs. The receptors originated from a woman between 18 and 30 years old in good health and CMV-seronegative.

This rearrangement joins TRBV2 to TRBJ2-7, with 9 nucleotides matching TRBD1. The V gene end was trimmed by 4 bases and the J gene end by 3 bases; junction bases not matched to a gene: 7. Germline V lookup: CDR1 SNHLY, CDR2 FYNNEI. This CDR3 is built from 15 residues. Here the CDR3 reads CASSADRGQVYEQYF. CDR3 bases: TGTGCCAGCAGTGCGGACAGGGGTCAAGTCTACGAGCAGTACTTC.

The chain carries TRBV27 and TRBJ1-2, with no clear D. V dropped 3 bases and J dropped 2 bases, with 13 bases sitting between them. The CDR3 contains 15 residues. Germline V gene sequence: CDR1 MNHEY, CDR2 SMNVEV (reference sequence). Here the CDR3 DNA reads TGTGCCAGCAGTTTCCATGGCCGAACAAACTATGGCTACACCTTC. It is translated as CASSFHGRTNYGYTF.

This chain uses TRBV6-6 with TRBJ1-2; 11 nucleotides agree with TRBD1. CDR3 size: 14 residues. V trimming: 6 bases; J trimming: 4 bases; junction bases outside the gene matches: 4. In germline, CDR1 is MNHNY, CDR2 SVGAGI (reference sequence). CDR3: CASSRDRGSYGYTF. In DNA form, the CDR3 reads TGTGCCAGCAGCCGGGACAGGGGGAGCTATGGCTACACCTTC.

The chain is built from TRBV7-3 and TRBJ2-1; D might be TRBD2 (6 bases). Trimming removed 1 base from V and 7 bases from J, with 17 bases in between. The CDR3 totals 16 residues. Germline values: CDR1 SGHTA, CDR2 FQGTGA. Here the CDR3 reads CASSLNLGGKGNEQFF. As DNA, the CDR3 is TGTGCCAGCAGCTTAAATCTGGGAGGCAAGGGGAATGAGCAGTTCTTC.

This clone has a handful of counts. This chain joins TRBV28 and TRBJ2-7, with D maybe TRBD1 (6 bases). The CDR3 is 12 amino acids. The germline V and J ends were trimmed by 5 bases and 3 bases, with 8 bases remaining between them. Germline V CDR1 and CDR2: MDHEN, SYDVKM. CDR3 bases: TGTGCCAGCAGTAAGGACAGCTACGAGCAGTACTTC. Translation gives CASSKDSYEQYF.

The chain recombines TRBV28 with TRBJ1-2; D might be TRBD1 (5 bases). CDR1 is MDHEN, CDR2 SYDVKM, per germline. This CDR3 contains 15 residues. The V end lost 1 base, the J end lost 4 bases, and 13 bases lay between the germline ends. The CDR3 here is CASSLYRTDTYGYTF. The CDR3 bases are TGTGCCAGCAGTTTATATCGGACGGACACCTATGGCTACACCTTC.

The rearrangement links TRBV29-1 to TRBJ2-1; 8 nucleotides align to TRBD1. Trimming took 5 bases from V and 0 from J; bases not matched to a gene: 12. Germline V gene sequence: CDR1 SQVTM, CDR2 ANQGSEA. The CDR3 totals 17 residues. CDR3 in DNA: TGCAGCGTTTTAAAAGGACAGGGTCCCAGCTCCTACAATGAGCAGTTCTTC. Amino acid sequence: CSVLKGQGPSSYNEQFF.

The gene calls are TRBV2 and TRBJ2-5; 11 bases map to TRBD2. Germline-derived CDR1 and CDR2 are SNHLY and FYNNEI. The CDR3 loop spans 14 amino acids. Losses at the gene ends were 8 bases for V and 3 bases for J; bases not matched to a gene: 5. CDR3 residues: CASGRLAGKETQYF. The DNA of the CDR3 is TGTGCCAGCGGACGACTAGCGGGAAAAGAGACCCAGTACTTC.

The chain is built from TRBV30 and TRBJ2-2, with 14 bases that match TRBD2. The CDR3 loop spans 16 amino acids. The J segment lost 7 bases and the V segment lost 3 bases, leaving 7 bases of the junction unmatched. The germline V gene encodes CDR1 GTSNPN and CDR2 SVGIG (reference sequence). CDR3 nucleotides: TGTGCCTGGAGCCATCGGACTAGCGGGAGGTTCGGGGAGCTGTTTTTT. It yields the protein CAWSHRTSGRFGELFF.

This clone was detected once. The chain has TRBV14 and TRBJ2-1; maybe TRBD1 (5 bases). Trimming left V 4 bases short and J 0 bases short, with 10 bases between. The CDR3 loop spans 15 amino acids. Germline V gene data show CDR1 as SGHDN and CDR2 as FVKESK. CDR3 sequence reads: CASSLDIFSYNEQFF. The CDR3, as DNA: TGTGCCAGCAGCCTGGACATCTTCTCCTACAATGAGCAGTTCTTC.

The chain is built from TRBV6-5 and TRBJ2-7; the D gene is possibly TRBD2 (5 bases). Germline assignment: CDR1 MNHEY and CDR2 SVGAGI. This CDR3 spans 14 amino acids. V was pared by 2 bases and J by 2 bases, with 10 bases between. This chain's CDR3 is CASSYARGPYEQYF. DNA of the CDR3: TGTGCCAGCAGTTACGCCCGAGGGCCCTACGAGCAGTACTTC.

This chain connects TRBV5-1 to TRBJ2-5; maybe TRBD2 (5 bases). Germline CDR1 reads SGHRS; CDR2 reads YFSETQ. Trimming stripped 6 bases from V and 3 bases from J, with 9 bases between. This CDR3 spans 12 amino acids. The CDR3 sequence is CASNPGEETQYF. Here the CDR3 DNA reads TGCGCCAGCAATCCCGGGGAAGAGACCCAGTACTTC.

The chain recombines TRBV5-1 with TRBJ2-5; 13 nucleotides align to TRBD2. Germline V gene lookup returns CDR1 SGHRS and CDR2 YFSETQ. CDR3 size: 15 residues. Trimming at V came to 4 bases and at J to 5 bases, leaving 5 bases not matched to a gene. CDR3 region: CASSQGLAGRETQYF. CDR3 DNA sequence: TGCGCCAGCAGCCAGGGACTAGCGGGGAGGGAGACCCAGTACTTC.

In nucleotides, the CDR3 is TGTGCCAGCAGTGTCTCGGGAGCCGGCGGCAGACAAGCTTTCTTT. Translation gives CASSVSGAGGRQAFF. The chain employs TRBV6-1 and TRBJ1-1; D is unclear. This CDR3 region has 15 residues. Germline CDR1 reads MNHNS; CDR2 reads SASEGT. V gave up 4 bases and J gave up 9 bases, with 21 bases separating them.

The genes are TRBV13 and TRBJ1-4; possibly TRBD1 for D (5 bases). CDR3 length: 14 amino acids. Trimming cost V 0 bases and J 7 bases, with 9 bases left between them. From germline, CDR1 is PRHDT and CDR2 FYEKMQ (reference sequence). CDR3 coding DNA: TGTGCCAGCAGCTTAGGACAGGAGATTGAAAAACTGTTTTTT. Amino acids: CASSLGQEIEKLFF.

In this sample, this clone turned up once. The chain has TRBV7-9 and TRBJ2-1, with 9 bases matching TRBD2. Germline V gene lookup returns CDR1 SEHNR and CDR2 FQNEAQ (reference sequence). The junction had 8 bases not matched to a gene; V was cut back by 5 bases and J by 0 bases. The CDR3 loop spans 17 amino acids. DNA for the CDR3: TGTGCCAGCAGCAGTCCACTTAGCGGGAGCTCCTACAATGAGCAGTTCTTC. Residues: CASSSPLSGSSYNEQFF. The full variable domain, with the rest looked up from reference TRBV7-9 and TRBJ2-1, is DTGVSQNPRHKITKRGQNVTFRCDPISEHNRLYWYRQTLGQGPEFLTYFQNEAQLEKSRLLSDRFSAERPKGSFSTLEIQRTEQGDSAMYLCASSSPLSGSSYNEQFFGPGTRLTVL.

V is TRBV11-2 and J is TRBJ2-7; D is unresolved. Trimming pared 5 bases from V and 6 bases from J, leaving 11 bases between. CDR3 length: 12 amino acids. Germline CDR1 and CDR2: SGHAT and FQNNGV. In DNA, the CDR3 is TGTGCCAGCAGCCTAGGTACCAGCGAGCAGTACTTC. Translating it yields CASSLGTSEQYF.

The V gene is TRBV4-2, the J gene TRBJ2-7; the match to TRBD2 covers 7 bases. CDR1 and CDR2 from the germline V gene are LGHNA and YNFKEQ. This CDR3 is built from 16 residues. Losses at the gene ends were 0 bases for V and 3 bases for J; bases not matched to a gene: 8. The CDR3 region is CASSQESGGGSYEQYF. DNA of the CDR3: TGTGCCAGCAGCCAAGAATCGGGGGGAGGAAGCTACGAGCAGTACTTC.

This clone was detected only once. This CDR3 is CASSPPTSGRAKNIQYF. DNA of the CDR3: TGTGCCAGCTCACCACCGACTAGCGGGAGAGCCAAAAACATTCAGTACTTC. This sequence joins TRBV18 and TRBJ2-4; 12 positions agree with TRBD2. Germline CDR1 KGHSH, CDR2 LQKENI. The CDR3 has 17 residues. With 0 bases clipped from V and 0 bases from J, the junction kept 0 bases outside the gene matches.

This clone has a handful of counts. V is TRBV9 and J is TRBJ1-2, with a tentative D call TRBD1 (5 bases). Trimming left V 4 bases short and J 2 bases short, with 18 bases between. In germline, CDR1 is SGDLS, CDR2 YYNGEE. The CDR3 has 16 amino acids. DNA of the CDR3: TGTGCCAGCAGCCCCTCCCCCGGGGGAACCAACTATGGCTACACCTTC. Translating it yields CASSPSPGGTNYGYTF.

V is TRBV28 and J is TRBJ1-1; no definite D call. The CDR3 sequence is 12 residues long. The V end lost 4 bases, the J end lost 7 bases, and 10 bases lay between the germline ends. Germline V lookup: CDR1 MDHEN, CDR2 SYDVKM. CDR3: CASSSRSYEAFF. The CDR3 DNA sequence: TGTGCCAGCAGTTCCCGGTCGTATGAAGCTTTCTTT.

The chain recombines TRBV14 with TRBJ1-5; D gene unclear. Trimming took 4 bases from V and 11 from J, leaving 15 bases between them. Germline lookup yields CDR1 SGHDN and CDR2 FVKESK. The CDR3 spans 13 residues. CDR3 DNA: TGTGCCAGCAGCCTTGACATTTCTTCGACCCAGCATTTT. The encoded protein is CASSLDISSTQHF.